The 18 T cell receptor beta chains below were found in one sample sequenced in a study of vaccination effects on CD4 cells after COVID-19. These receptors have no identified antigens. After expansion with viral peptide pools in the ViraFEST assay, antigen-specific CD4+ T cells were sequenced. The authors isolated CD4+ T cells after roughly 10 days of culture. Confirmation by PCR established that the person had SARS-CoV-2 infection between March and December 2020. This table comes from immunoSEQ multiplex PCR, and its TCRdb copy is limited to in-frame clones, with some not included. The profile shows about 70,000 clones, roughly 73% of them singletons. This specimen consisted of CD4+ T cells from PBMCs cultured with HIV peptides, obtained before COVID-19 vaccination. Subset denoted: HIV-1 Nef peptide pool negative control/reference culture. These receptors all stem from a human donor who had a prior SARS-CoV-2 infection.

The rearrangement joins TRBV28 to TRBJ1-6; D may be TRBD1 (5 bases). Germline CDR1 and CDR2: MDHEN and SYDVKM. The V end was cut by 7 bases, the J end by 10 bases, with 14 bases between. The CDR3 is 13 amino acids. The CDR3 coding sequence is TGTGCCAGCACTATTCCCACAGGCTCACCCCTCCACTTT. This translates into CASTIPTGSPLHF.

This chain links TRBV2 with TRBJ1-4, with 7 bases that match TRBD1. Unmatched junction bases numbered 8, after V lost 0 bases and J lost 10 bases. Germline V lookup: CDR1 SNHLY, CDR2 FYNNEI. The CDR3 spans 15 residues. The CDR3: CASSEAQGGGGKLFF. The CDR3 DNA reads TGTGCCAGCAGTGAAGCGCAAGGGGGCGGTGGAAAACTGTTTTTT.

This clone was seen just once. The V and J genes are TRBV7-3 and TRBJ2-5, with 11 bases identical to TRBD1. Germline trimming cut 0 bases from V and 5 bases from J; bases unmatched to any gene: 2. The CDR3 runs 15 residues. Germline V lookup: CDR1 SGHTA, CDR2 FQGTGA. The CDR3 coding sequence is TGTGCCAGCAGCTTAACGGGACAGGGGGACGAGACCCAGTACTTC. This sequence encodes CASSLTGQGDETQYF.

V is TRBV9 and J is TRBJ1-1, with D hard to call. This CDR3 has 14 residues. CDR1 is SGDLS and CDR2 is YYNGEE in the germline V gene. The ends were cut back, 0 bases at V and 6 bases at J, with 12 bases in the middle. The CDR3 here is CASSVGSFQSEAFF. The CDR3 region has the DNA TGTGCCAGCAGCGTAGGCAGTTTCCAATCTGAAGCTTTCTTT.

The chain has TRBV19 and TRBJ1-2; a weak D match, TRBD1 (5 bases). V dropped 3 bases and J dropped 5 bases, with 10 bases sitting between them. There are 13 residues in the CDR3. CDR1 is LNHDA and CDR2 is SQIVND in the germline V gene (reference sequence). This CDR3 reads CASSIGTHYGYTF. CDR3 nucleotide sequence: TGTGCCAGTAGTATTGGGACCCATTATGGCTACACCTTC.

The gene calls are TRBV5-4 and TRBJ1-6; D gene unclear. The CDR3 is 15 amino acids. V shed 4 bases and J shed 1 base, with 9 bases lying between them. Germline CDR1 is SGHNT and CDR2 is YYREEE (reference sequence). CDR3 amino acids: CASSATRSYNSPLHF. CDR3 DNA: TGTGCCAGCAGCGCCACGCGTTCCTATAATTCACCCCTCCACTTT.

The chain recombines TRBV7-3 with TRBJ1-6, with D tentatively TRBD1 (5 bases). CDR1 and CDR2 from the germline V gene are SGHTA and FQGTGA. The CDR3 is made up of 17 amino acids. The V end was cut by 1 base, the J end by 2 bases, with 12 bases between. The CDR3: CASSLNPPGPYNSPLHF. The CDR3 coding sequence is TGTGCCAGCAGCTTAAACCCCCCAGGGCCCTATAATTCACCCCTCCACTTT.

The chain couples TRBV6-5 to TRBJ1-2, with D possibly being TRBD1 (6 bases). Germline V gene lookup returns CDR1 MNHEY and CDR2 SVGAGI. The V end lost 0 bases, the J end lost 4 bases, and 15 bases lay between the germline ends. This CDR3 spans 16 amino acids. The CDR3 coding sequence is TGTGCCAGCAGTTACTCCCGCGGCGGGACATTCTATGGCTACACCTTC. Its protein is CASSYSRGGTFYGYTF.

This clone turned up a few times. The chain joins TRBV6-5 to TRBJ2-7; 13 bases align to TRBD2. After removal of 0 bases from V and 3 bases from J, the junction contained 2 bases not matched to a gene. This CDR3 contains 16 residues. Germline V gives CDR1 MNHEY, CDR2 SVGAGI. The CDR3 protein is CASSYSGTSGDYEQYF. The CDR3, as DNA: TGTGCCAGCAGTTACTCGGGGACTAGCGGGGACTACGAGCAGTACTTC.

The chain links TRBV19 to TRBJ1-5; D unresolved. Trimming cost V 6 bases and J 1 base, with 16 bases left between them. Germline CDR1 reads LNHDA; CDR2 reads SQIVND (reference sequence). The CDR3 runs 16 residues. The CDR3 coding sequence is TGTGCCAGTAGCCCGCGATGGGGTGTCAGCAATCAGCCCCAGCATTTT. Amino acid sequence: CASSPRWGVSNQPQHF.

The chain recombines TRBV20-1 with TRBJ1-4; D not resolved. Trimming stripped 0 bases from V and 8 bases from J, with 4 bases between. Germline lookup yields CDR1 DFQATT and CDR2 SNEGSKA (reference sequence). CDR3 length: 11 residues. The CDR3 region is CSARDREKLFF. CDR3 coding DNA: TGCAGTGCTAGAGATCGGGAAAAACTGTTTTTT.

The chain carries TRBV5-1 and TRBJ2-7; TRBD2 might be the D (7 bases). Per the germline V gene, CDR1 is SGHRS and CDR2 is YFSETQ. Trimming shortened V by 5 bases and J by 4 bases, and 16 bases separated the two germline ends. The CDR3 sequence is 14 residues long. The chain's CDR3 is CASSRGRGGYEQYF. For the CDR3, the DNA is TGCGCCAGCAGTCGAGGCAGGGGAGGGTACGAGCAGTACTTC.

This clone was observed once. The chain carries TRBV4-1 and TRBJ1-6; D call uncertain. The CDR3 is 15 amino acids. V lost 0 bases, J lost 12 bases, and 15 bases lay in between. Germline CDR1 is MGHRA and CDR2 is YSYEKL. DNA for the CDR3: TGCGCCAGCAGCCAAGATCGTGGCTGGGAAAAACCCCTCCACTTT. Protein: CASSQDRGWEKPLHF.

The V gene is TRBV7-9, the J gene TRBJ2-3, with 10 bases matching TRBD2. Looked up from germline, CDR1 is SEHNR and CDR2 is FQNEAQ (reference sequence). V shed 7 bases and J 6 bases; nucleotides not matched to a gene: 10. The CDR3 runs 15 residues. The CDR3 DNA sequence: TGTGCCAGCACCCCACTAGCGGGGCTGTCGGATACGCAGTATTTT. It is translated as CASTPLAGLSDTQYF.

This chain joins TRBV27 and TRBJ1-1; the D is unclear. Trimming removed 3 bases from V and 1 base from J, with 18 bases in between. The CDR3 consists of 17 residues. The germline V gene has CDR1 MNHEY and CDR2 SMNVEV (reference sequence). CDR3 protein: CASSFSIDGGRNTEAFF. CDR3 nucleotides: TGTGCCAGCAGTTTCTCTATCGATGGAGGACGGAACACTGAAGCTTTCTTT.

This chain joins TRBV27 and TRBJ1-2, with a possible D match to TRBD1 (6 bases). V lost 5 bases and J lost 3, with 10 bases in between. Per the germline V gene, CDR1 is MNHEY and CDR2 is SMNVEV (reference sequence). The CDR3 is made up of 13 amino acids. The CDR3 nucleotides are TGTGCCAGCAGTGCCCACAGGGACTATGGCTACACCTTC. It translates to CASSAHRDYGYTF.

This chain links TRBV11-3 with TRBJ2-1; 9 positions match TRBD2. This CDR3 spans 15 amino acids. V was clipped by 1 base and J by 6 bases; unmatched bases: 4. The germline CDR1 and CDR2 sequences are SGHNT and YENEEA. CDR3 in DNA: TGTGCCAGCAGCTTAGGCGGACTAGCGTCCAATGAGCAGTTCTTC. Protein sequence: CASSLGGLASNEQFF.

V is TRBV2 and J is TRBJ1-1; D is uncertain. V shed 6 bases and J shed 13 bases, with 15 bases lying between them. CDR3 length equals 11 residues. Germline-derived CDR1 and CDR2 are SNHLY and FYNNEI. The chain's CDR3 is CASREDGGGFF. CDR3 sequence (DNA): TGTGCCAGCAGAGAGGACGGCGGCGGTTTCTTT.